The clone carrying this TCR beta chain was recorded only once. Its antigen is undetermined. Produced via immunoSEQ multiplex PCR; TCRdb's table is partial and in-frame only. The sample comprises 50,000 to 70,000 clones, roughly 80% of which are singletons, and roughly 2.8% rests with the top ten. This CDR3 comprises 15 residues. The germline gives CDR1 MNHNS, CDR2 SASEGT. With V trimmed by 6 bases and J by 2 bases, 6 bases remained unmatched. The data are from a study of OX40 agonist ivuxolimab in advanced cancers. Overall study context: Partial responses were achieved by three patients, one with hepatocellular carcinoma and two with cutaneous melanoma. Study-wide points: There was clonal expansion of CD4+ and CD8+ blood T cells by week 6 at 0.1 to 3.0 mg/kg.

The sequencing used CD4+ or CD8+ T cells sorted from blood, collected in a trial of the OX40 agonist ivuxolimab. The receptor comes from an adult with an advanced solid tumor such as melanoma, head and neck, liver or kidney cancer. The chain couples TRBV6-1 to TRBJ2-1; 8 nucleotides agree with TRBD1. CDR3 coding DNA: TGTGCCAGCAGAGATACGGGACAGGCCTACAATGAGCAGTTCTTC. Its translation is CASRDTGQAYNEQFF.